This TCR beta chain appears in the sequencing data of a study of shared clonotypes between healthy human individuals. V shed 3 bases and J shed 9 bases, with 15 bases lying between them. The CDR3 sequence is 14 residues long. Germline values: CDR1 KGHSH, CDR2 LQKENI. Each subset's genomic DNA was shared equally among a number of immunoSEQ plates. Assay used: immunoSEQ multiplex PCR; TCRdb lists only in-frame clones, some missing. The sample has approximately 1,000,000 clones, 75% to 85% seen once. The rearrangement joins TRBV18 to TRBJ2-1, with D possibly being TRBD1 (5 bases). This clonotype originated in a man between 18 and 29 years old in good health. Some clones in this sample may be carry-over from other donors' samples. The sample was memory CD4+ T cells from PBMCs. The subset is: CD45RA-negative fraction. The CDR3 loop reads CASSPPRVGVEQFF. CDR3 coding DNA: TGTGCCAGCTCACCCCCCCGAGTAGGGGTTGAGCAGTTCTTC.